A selection of T cell receptor beta chains follows, all from one sample in a study of cytomegalovirus exposure and HLA in healthy donors. TCRdb keeps only in-frame clones here, not all; method: immunoSEQ multiplex PCR. In the table there are approximately 39,000 clones, over 85% of which are singletons. The sample consisted of PBMCs. The receptors derive from a man aged 18 to 29 in good health and CMV-seronegative. Each CDR3 is given with its conserved first and last residue. Each record gives: V gene, D gene, J gene, clone size, CDR3 protein, CDR3 DNA. D genes are given only for firm matches. Rows may omit the clone size; those that give it use once, few, many or a size class.

v_gene: TRBV11-2
d_gene: TRBD1
j_gene: TRBJ2-7
abundance: NA
CDR3aa: CASSSGQATF
CDR3nt: TGTGCCAGCAGCTCGGGACAGGCTACATTC

v_gene: TRBV27
d_gene: TRBD2
j_gene: TRBJ2-3
abundance: NA
CDR3aa: CASRTSGITDTQYF
CDR3nt: TGTGCCAGCCGGACTAGCGGGATCACAGATACGCAGTATTTT

v_gene: TRBV6-5
d_gene: TRBD1
j_gene: TRBJ1-2
abundance: NA
CDR3aa: CASSYFKGQGAAGYTF
CDR3nt: TGTGCCAGCAGTTACTTTAAAGGACAGGGGGCTGCTGGCTACACCTTC

v_gene: TRBV6-1
d_gene: NA
j_gene: TRBJ2-1
abundance: once
CDR3aa: CASSSGTGSGGEQFF
CDR3nt: TGTGCCAGCAGTTCCGGTACGGGATCAGGTGGTGAGCAGTTCTTC

v_gene: TRBV5-1
d_gene: TRBD2
j_gene: TRBJ2-7
abundance: NA
CDR3aa: CASSSRGDAYEQYF
CDR3nt: TGCGCCAGCAGCTCCCGGGGGGACGCCTACGAGCAGTACTTC

v_gene: TRBV11-2
d_gene: NA
j_gene: TRBJ2-1
abundance: NA
CDR3aa: CASSLVQRMYNEQFF
CDR3nt: TGTGCCAGCAGCTTAGTCCAGCGGATGTACAATGAGCAGTTCTTC

v_gene: TRBV5-8
d_gene: TRBD1
j_gene: TRBJ2-5
abundance: once
CDR3aa: CASSLGDREEETQYF
CDR3nt: TGTGCCAGCAGCTTGGGGGACAGGGAAGAAGAGACCCAGTACTTC

v_gene: TRBV11-2
d_gene: NA
j_gene: TRBJ2-6
abundance: once
CDR3aa: CASSSLTATPSGANVLTF
CDR3nt: TGTGCCAGCAGCTCCCTGACAGCGACCCCCTCTGGGGCCAACGTCCTGACTTTC

v_gene: TRBV5-1
d_gene: TRBD1
j_gene: TRBJ1-3
abundance: NA
CDR3aa: CASSYQGTDGNTIYF
CDR3nt: TGCGCCAGCAGCTACCAAGGGACAGACGGAAACACCATATATTTT

v_gene: TRBV10-2
d_gene: TRBD2
j_gene: TRBJ2-7
abundance: NA
CDR3aa: CASGSGGAIYEQYF
CDR3nt: TGCGCCAGCGGGAGCGGGGGGGCTATCTACGAGCAGTACTTC

v_gene: TRBV2
d_gene: NA
j_gene: TRBJ1-1
abundance: NA
CDR3aa: CASLSTEAFF
CDR3nt: TGTGCCAGCCTCTCCACTGAAGCTTTCTTT